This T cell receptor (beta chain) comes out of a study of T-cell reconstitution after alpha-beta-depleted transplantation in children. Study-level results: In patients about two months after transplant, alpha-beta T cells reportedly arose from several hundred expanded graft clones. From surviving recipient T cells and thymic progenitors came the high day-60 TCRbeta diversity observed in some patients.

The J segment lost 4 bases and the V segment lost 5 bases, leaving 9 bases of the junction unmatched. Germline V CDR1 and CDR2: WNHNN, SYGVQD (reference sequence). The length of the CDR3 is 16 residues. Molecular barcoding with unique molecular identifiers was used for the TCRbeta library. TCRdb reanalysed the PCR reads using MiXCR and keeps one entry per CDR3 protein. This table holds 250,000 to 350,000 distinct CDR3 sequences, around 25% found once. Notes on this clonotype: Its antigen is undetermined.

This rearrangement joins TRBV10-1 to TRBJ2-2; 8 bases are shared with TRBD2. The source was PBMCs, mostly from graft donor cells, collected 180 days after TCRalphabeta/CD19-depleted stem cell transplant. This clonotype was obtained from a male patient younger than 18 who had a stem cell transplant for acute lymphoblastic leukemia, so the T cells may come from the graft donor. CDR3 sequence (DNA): TGCGCCAGCAGTATGGGGCTAGCGGGCCTCACCGGGGAGCTGTTTTTT. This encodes CASSMGLAGLTGELFF.